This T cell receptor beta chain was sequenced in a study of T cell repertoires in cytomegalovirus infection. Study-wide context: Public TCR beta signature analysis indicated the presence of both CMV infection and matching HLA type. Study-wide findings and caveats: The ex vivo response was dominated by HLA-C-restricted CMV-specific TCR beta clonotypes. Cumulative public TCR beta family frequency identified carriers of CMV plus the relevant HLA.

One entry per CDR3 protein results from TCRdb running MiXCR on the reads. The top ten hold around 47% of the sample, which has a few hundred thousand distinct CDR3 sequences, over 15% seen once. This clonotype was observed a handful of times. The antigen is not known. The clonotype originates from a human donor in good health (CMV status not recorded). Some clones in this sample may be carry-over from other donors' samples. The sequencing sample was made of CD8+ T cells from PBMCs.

For the CDR3, the DNA is TGTGCCAGCAGCGTAGGGGATTCTCAAGAGACCCAGTACTTC. This gives the protein CASSVGDSQETQYF. The chain couples TRBV9 to TRBJ2-5; D unclear. V was trimmed by 0 bases and J by 2 bases, leaving 8 bases between them. CDR3 length equals 14 residues. Per germline, CDR1 SGDLS and CDR2 YYNGEE.